The 22 T cell receptor beta chains presented below share a single source sample, sequenced in a study of blood T cell repertoires in COVID-19. This table comes from immunoSEQ multiplex PCR, and its TCRdb copy is limited to in-frame clones, with some not included. The table lists about 310,000 clones, under 90% of them singletons, with roughly 5.3% in the top ten. What was sequenced was PBMCs or T cells enriched from blood (not recorded which). All receptors come from a man aged 60 to 69 who had recovered from COVID-19.

The V call is TRBV11-1, the J call TRBJ1-1; D not resolved. Trimming left V 2 bases short and J 7 bases short, with 8 bases between. Germline V lookup: CDR1 SGHAT, CDR2 FQDESV (reference sequence). The CDR3 loop spans 12 amino acids. The chain's CDR3 is CASSLPLREAFF. The CDR3 DNA reads as TGTGCCAGCAGCTTACCCCTCCGTGAAGCTTTCTTT.

The chain carries TRBV7-3 and TRBJ1-3; D is ambiguous. The CDR3 runs to 13 residues. Germline CDR1 SGHTA, CDR2 FQGTGA. Trimming removed 5 bases at V and 4 bases at J, with 9 bases between. In DNA form, the CDR3 reads TGTGCCAGCAGCGTTAATATGGGAAACACCATATATTTT. Amino acids: CASSVNMGNTIYF.

The sample holds a few counts of this clone. V gene TRBV28 combines with J gene TRBJ2-5, with 9 bases aligning to TRBD2. V was pared by 3 bases and J by 0 bases, with 8 bases of the junction left unmatched. CDR1 is MDHEN and CDR2 is SYDVKM in the germline V gene. This CDR3 region has 17 residues. As DNA, the CDR3 is TGTGCCAGCAGTTTTCCGATTGGCGGGAGGGACCAAGAGACCCAGTACTTC. Translating gives CASSFPIGGRDQETQYF.

The J gene is TRBJ2-7, the V gene TRBV19, with no clear D. The CDR3 covers 14 residues. Germline V lookup: CDR1 LNHDA, CDR2 SQIVND (reference sequence). V gave up 2 bases and J gave up 0 bases, with 8 bases separating them. CDR3 nucleotide sequence: TGTGCCAGTAGTATATTTCTGAGCTCCTACGAGCAGTACTTC. It is translated as CASSIFLSSYEQYF.

The CDR3, as DNA: TGTGCCAGCAGCTTAGAACCCGGGAGGTCTCTCGTTAACGAGCAGTACTTC. The encoded protein is CASSLEPGRSLVNEQYF. J is TRBJ2-7 and V is TRBV11-2, with TRBD2 matching 7 bases. Unmatched junction bases numbered 13, after V lost 0 bases and J lost 5 bases. The CDR3 runs to 17 residues. CDR1 is SGHAT, CDR2 FQNNGV, per germline.

The CDR3 DNA follows: TGTGCCAGCAGCGTAGGAGTAGCGGATGGCTACACCTTC. Encoded protein: CASSVGVADGYTF. The chain joins TRBV9 to TRBJ1-2; the D is unclear. Looked up from germline, CDR1 is SGDLS and CDR2 is YYNGEE. V dropped 0 bases and J dropped 6 bases, with 9 bases sitting between them. This CDR3 region has 13 residues.

The V and J genes are TRBV7-9 and TRBJ2-2, with TRBD2 matching over 13 bases. The V gene's germline CDR1 is SEHNR and CDR2 FQNEAQ (reference sequence). The junction had 8 bases not matched to a gene; V was cut back by 5 bases and J by 5 bases. This CDR3 has 17 amino acids. DNA of the CDR3: TGTGCCAGCAGCCCCAGGACTAGCGGGAGCCCTACCGGGGAGCTGTTTTTT. It codes for CASSPRTSGSPTGELFF.

This clone has just a few counts. The chain couples TRBV6-1 to TRBJ1-2; no reliable D call. In germline, CDR1 is MNHNS, CDR2 SASEGT. CDR3 length: 15 residues. Deletions cut 0 bases from V and 2 bases from J, with 10 bases between. CDR3 bases: TGTGCCAGCAGTGAAGCAATAGGAGCCAACTATGGCTACACCTTC. This encodes CASSEAIGANYGYTF.

J is TRBJ2-1 and V is TRBV11-3, with D tentatively TRBD2 (5 bases). With 1 base removed from V and 7 bases from J, the gap between germline ends came to 20 bases. The germline gives CDR1 SGHNT, CDR2 YENEEA. This CDR3 spans 17 amino acids. CDR3 amino acids: CASSLGVSSLEENEQFF. CDR3 DNA sequence: TGTGCCAGCAGCTTAGGCGTGTCTAGCCTTGAGGAAAATGAGCAGTTCTTC.

The V gene is TRBV3-1 (or the pseudogene TRBV3-2), the J gene TRBJ2-2, with 9 bases that match TRBD1. The CDR3 sequence is 14 residues long. From germline, CDR1 is LGHDT and CDR2 YNNKEL (reference sequence). The J segment lost 6 bases and the V segment lost 8 bases, leaving 7 bases of the junction unmatched. CDR3 DNA: TGTGCCAGCGGATCGCGGACAGGGGCCGGGGAGCTGTTTTTT. It is translated as CASGSRTGAGELFF.

The chain combines TRBV5-1 with TRBJ1-2, with 7 bases identical to TRBD1. The CDR3 is made up of 13 amino acids. The germline gives CDR1 SGHRS, CDR2 YFSETQ. V lost 4 bases to trimming and J lost 3 bases; unmatched junction nucleotides: 3. This chain's CDR3 is CASSTQGDYGYTF. CDR3 DNA: TGCGCCAGCAGCACTCAGGGGGACTATGGCTACACCTTC. Full variable domain (rest looked up from reference TRBV5-1 and TRBJ1-2): KAGVTQTPRYLIKTRGQQVTLSCSPISGHRSVSWYQQTPGQGLQFLFEYFSETQRNKGNFPGRFSGRQFSNSRSEMNVSTLELGDSALYLCASSTQGDYGYTFGSGTRLTVV.

V gene TRBV6-6 combines with J gene TRBJ2-7; weak D call: TRBD1 (5 bases). Germline V lookup: CDR1 MNHNY, CDR2 SVGAGI (reference sequence). The V end lost 2 bases, the J end lost 3 bases, and 14 bases lay between the germline ends. The CDR3 consists of 15 residues. The CDR3 spells CASSYGAGPIYEQYF. In DNA form, the CDR3 reads TGTGCCAGCAGTTACGGAGCAGGGCCTATCTACGAGCAGTACTTC.

The chain combines TRBV27 with TRBJ1-1; weak D call: TRBD1 (6 bases). There are 15 residues in the CDR3. CDR1 is MNHEY, CDR2 SMNVEV, per germline (reference sequence). V shed 6 bases and J shed 4 bases, with 18 bases lying between them. The CDR3 region has the DNA TGTGCCAGCAGACGGGCCCCGACAGGAATCACTGAAGCTTTCTTT. Protein product: CASRRAPTGITEAFF.

Regarding this clone: One junction end disagrees with the germline gene, perhaps due to a read error. The chain uses TRBV7-7 and TRBJ2-3; 10 bases line up with TRBD2. CDR1 and CDR2 (germline): SSHAT, FNYEAQ (reference sequence). The CDR3 totals 15 residues. The CDR3 region is CASSPGTSGTDTQYF. Written as DNA, the CDR3 is TGTGCTAGCAGCCCCGGGACTAGCGGCACAGATACGCAGTATTTT.

This clone was observed a single time. The V gene is TRBV6-5, the J gene TRBJ1-1; tentatively, D is TRBD1 (6 bases). Trimming left V 7 bases short and J 3 bases short, with 18 bases between. The CDR3 is 15 amino acids. CDR1 MNHEY and CDR2 SVGAGI come from the germline V gene. Written as DNA, the CDR3 is TGTGCCAGCATCAAACAGACAGGCCCTGACACTGAAGCTTTCTTT. It codes for CASIKQTGPDTEAFF.

The chain joins TRBV18 to TRBJ2-2; no clear D gene. The CDR3 loop spans 14 amino acids. Trimming shortened V by 4 bases and J by 3 bases, and 9 bases separated the two germline ends. In germline, CDR1 is KGHSH, CDR2 LQKENI. CDR3 sequence reads: CASSLRQYTGELFF. The CDR3, as DNA: TGTGCCAGCTCACTTAGACAATACACCGGGGAGCTGTTTTTT. The full variable domain, completed using reference TRBV18 and TRBJ2-2, is NAGVMQNPRHLVRRRGQEARLRCSPMKGHSHVYWYRQLPEEGLKFMVYLQKENIIDESGMPKERFSAEFPKEGPSILRIQQVVRGDSAAYFCASSLRQYTGELFFGEGSRLTVL.

There are a few counts of this clone. The V call is TRBV7-9, the J call TRBJ2-7; 7 bases fit TRBD1. The CDR3 spans 17 residues. Germline trimming cut 4 bases from V and 3 bases from J; bases unmatched to any gene: 15. Germline V gene sequence: CDR1 SEHNR, CDR2 FQNEAQ (reference sequence). The CDR3 region is CASSSPTGQYIDYEQYF. The DNA for the CDR3 is TGTGCCAGCAGCTCCCCTACGGGACAGTATATTGACTACGAGCAGTACTTC.

V is TRBV24-1 and J is TRBJ2-7; D is undetermined. CDR3 length: 13 amino acids. Germline lookup yields CDR1 KGHDR and CDR2 SFDVKD. Trimming cost V 3 bases and J 2 bases, with 7 bases left between them. The CDR3 region is CATSDGGTYEQYF. The CDR3 DNA follows: TGTGCCACCAGTGATGGCGGAACCTACGAGCAGTACTTC.

Concerning this clone itself: This CDR3 is also generated by other DNA sequences in the sample. The CDR3 spells CASSRSYNSPLHF. CDR3 DNA: TGTGCCAGCAGCCGTTCCTATAATTCACCCCTCCACTTT. The chain has TRBV28 and TRBJ1-6; D is unresolved. The CDR3 totals 13 residues. V was shortened by 6 bases and J by 1 base, with 4 bases between the two germline ends. From germline, CDR1 is MDHEN and CDR2 SYDVKM.

In this sample, this clone turned up once. The chain has TRBV5-1 and TRBJ2-5, with 7 bases fitting TRBD2. Germline-derived CDR1 and CDR2 are SGHRS and YFSETQ. The J segment lost 4 bases and the V segment lost 0 bases, leaving 6 bases of the junction unmatched. The CDR3 spans 15 residues. The CDR3 DNA follows: TGCGCCAGCAGCTTGGGTGCCCCGGGAGGAGAGACCCAGTACTTC. Its protein product is CASSLGAPGGETQYF.

The chain links TRBV10-2 to TRBJ1-1; weak D call: TRBD1 (6 bases). Germline V gene data show CDR1 as WSHSY and CDR2 as SAAADI. V was shortened by 1 base and J by 3 bases, with 9 bases between the two germline ends. This CDR3 contains 14 residues. CDR3 bases: TGCGCCAGCAGTGAGTGGGGGCTTGACACTGAAGCTTTCTTT. Its translation is CASSEWGLDTEAFF.

This clone is a singleton in its sample. This chain links TRBV4-3 with TRBJ2-1; the D gene is possibly TRBD1 (5 bases). The CDR3 is 16 residues long. V lost 1 base to trimming and J lost 5 bases, with 15 bases between them. CDR1 and CDR2 from the germline V gene are LGHNA and YSLEER. The DNA of the CDR3 is TGCGCCAGCAGCCAAGTAGCACAGGAGTATAACAATGAGCAGTTCTTC. Translated: CASSQVAQEYNNEQFF.